The T cell receptor (beta chain) under discussion was sequenced for a study of cytomegalovirus exposure and HLA in healthy donors. Amplification used 60 Vbeta primers and 13 Jbeta primers. TCRdb's copy holds only in-frame clones and misses some; the assay was immunoSEQ multiplex PCR. The table lists approximately 160,000 clones, about 64% of them singletons, with over 2.5% in the top ten. Germline CDR1 is SGHTA and CDR2 is FQGNSA. The CDR3 covers 13 residues. The ends were cut back, 1 base at V and 9 bases at J, with 7 bases in the middle. Specimen: PBMCs. The chain recombines TRBV7-2 with TRBJ1-6; D gene uncertain. The clonotype was recovered from a woman in her twenties or thirties in good health and CMV-seropositive. This CDR3 is CASSLEQVSPLHF. CDR3 nucleotide sequence: TGTGCCAGCAGCTTAGAGCAGGTTTCACCCCTCCACTTT. Supplemented by reference TRBV7-2 and TRBJ1-6, the full variable domain reads GAGVSQSPSNKVTEKGKDVELRCDPISGHTALYWYRQSLGQGLEFLIYFQGNSAPDKSGLPSDRFSAERTGGSVSTLTIQRTQQEDSAVYLCASSLEQVSPLHFGNGTRLTVT.